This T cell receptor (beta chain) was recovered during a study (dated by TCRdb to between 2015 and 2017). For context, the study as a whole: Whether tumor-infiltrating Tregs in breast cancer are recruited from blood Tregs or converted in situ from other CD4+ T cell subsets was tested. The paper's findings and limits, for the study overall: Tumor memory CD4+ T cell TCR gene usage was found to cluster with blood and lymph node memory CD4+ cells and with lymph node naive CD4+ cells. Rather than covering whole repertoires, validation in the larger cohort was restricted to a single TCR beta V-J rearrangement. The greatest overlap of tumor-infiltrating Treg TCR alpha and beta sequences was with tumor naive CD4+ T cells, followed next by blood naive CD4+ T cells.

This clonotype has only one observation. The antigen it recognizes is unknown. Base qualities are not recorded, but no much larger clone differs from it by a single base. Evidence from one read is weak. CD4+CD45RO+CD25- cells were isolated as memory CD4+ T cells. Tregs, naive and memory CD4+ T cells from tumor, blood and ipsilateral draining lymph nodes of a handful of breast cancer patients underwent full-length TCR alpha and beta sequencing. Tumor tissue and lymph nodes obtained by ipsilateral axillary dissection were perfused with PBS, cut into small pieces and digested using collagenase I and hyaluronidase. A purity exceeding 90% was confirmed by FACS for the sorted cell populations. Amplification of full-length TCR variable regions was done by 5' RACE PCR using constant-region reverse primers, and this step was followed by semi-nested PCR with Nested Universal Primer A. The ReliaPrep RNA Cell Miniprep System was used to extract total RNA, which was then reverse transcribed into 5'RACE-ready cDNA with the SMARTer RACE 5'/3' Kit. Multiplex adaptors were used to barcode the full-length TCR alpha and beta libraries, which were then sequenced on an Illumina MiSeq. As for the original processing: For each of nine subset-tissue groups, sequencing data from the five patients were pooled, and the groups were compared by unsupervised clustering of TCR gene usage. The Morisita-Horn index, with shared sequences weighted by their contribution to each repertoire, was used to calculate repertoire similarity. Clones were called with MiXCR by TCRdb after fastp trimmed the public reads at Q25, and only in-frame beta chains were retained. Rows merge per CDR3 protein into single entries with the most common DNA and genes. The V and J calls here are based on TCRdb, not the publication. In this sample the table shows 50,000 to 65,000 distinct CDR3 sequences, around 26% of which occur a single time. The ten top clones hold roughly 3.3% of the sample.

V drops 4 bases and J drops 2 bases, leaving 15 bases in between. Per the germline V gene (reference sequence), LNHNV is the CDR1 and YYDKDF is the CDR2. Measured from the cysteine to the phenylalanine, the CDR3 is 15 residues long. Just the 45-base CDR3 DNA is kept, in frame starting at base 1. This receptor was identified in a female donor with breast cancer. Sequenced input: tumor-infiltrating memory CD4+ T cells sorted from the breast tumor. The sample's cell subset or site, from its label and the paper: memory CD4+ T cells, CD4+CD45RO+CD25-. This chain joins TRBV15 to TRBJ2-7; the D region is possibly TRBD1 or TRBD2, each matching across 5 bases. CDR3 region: CATSTPGTPAYEQYF. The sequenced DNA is TGTGCCACCAGCACTCCCGGGACGCCTGCCTACGAGCAGTACTTC. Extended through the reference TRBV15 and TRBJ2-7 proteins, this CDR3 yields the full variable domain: DAMVIQNPRYQVTQFGKPVTLSCSQTLNHNVMYWYQQKSSQAPKLLFHYYDKDFNNEADTPDNFQSRRPNTSFCFLDIRSPGLGDTAMYLCATSTPGTPAYEQYFGPGTRLTVT.